The clone carrying this TCR beta chain was seen ten or more times. In TCRdb, the 5' RACE reads were re-called with MiXCR into one record per CDR3 protein. The data show almost 70,000 distinct CDR3 sequences, approximately 5% seen once. The source of the sample is a study of T cells after yellow fever vaccination. The specimen was CD4+ T cells sorted from PBMCs, collected around 15 days after the first yellow fever vaccination. This receptor was taken from a man in his late teens or twenties who received the YFV17D yellow fever vaccine.

In DNA form, the CDR3 reads TGTGCCAGCAGTGCCTCCCCGGGACAGAGCTCCTACGAGCAGTACTTC. It codes for CASSASPGQSSYEQYF. This chain joins TRBV6-4 and TRBJ2-7, with TRBD1 identical over 7 bases. V shed 4 bases and J 0 bases; nucleotides not matched to a gene: 9. The CDR3 loop spans 16 amino acids. Germline V gives CDR1 MRHNA, CDR2 SNTAGT.